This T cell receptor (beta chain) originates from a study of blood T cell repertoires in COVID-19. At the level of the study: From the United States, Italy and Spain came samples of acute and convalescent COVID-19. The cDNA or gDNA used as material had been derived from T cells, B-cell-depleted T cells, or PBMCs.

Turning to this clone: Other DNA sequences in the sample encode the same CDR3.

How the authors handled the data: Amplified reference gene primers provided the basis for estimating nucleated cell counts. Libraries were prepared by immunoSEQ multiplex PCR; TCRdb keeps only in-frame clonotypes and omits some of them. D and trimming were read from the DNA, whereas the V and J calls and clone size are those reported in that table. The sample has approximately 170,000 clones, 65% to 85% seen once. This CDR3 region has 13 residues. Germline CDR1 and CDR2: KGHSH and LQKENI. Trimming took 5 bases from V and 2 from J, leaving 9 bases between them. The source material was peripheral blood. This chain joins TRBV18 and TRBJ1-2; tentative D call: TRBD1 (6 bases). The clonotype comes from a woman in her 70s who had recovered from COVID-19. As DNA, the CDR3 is TGTGCCAGCTCATTAGGACAGAACTATGGCTACACCTTC. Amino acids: CASSLGQNYGYTF. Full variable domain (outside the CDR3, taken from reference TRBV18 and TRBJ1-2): NAGVMQNPRHLVRRRGQEARLRCSPMKGHSHVYWYRQLPEEGLKFMVYLQKENIIDESGMPKERFSAEFPKEGPSILRIQQVVRGDSAAYFCASSLGQNYGYTFGSGTRLTVV.